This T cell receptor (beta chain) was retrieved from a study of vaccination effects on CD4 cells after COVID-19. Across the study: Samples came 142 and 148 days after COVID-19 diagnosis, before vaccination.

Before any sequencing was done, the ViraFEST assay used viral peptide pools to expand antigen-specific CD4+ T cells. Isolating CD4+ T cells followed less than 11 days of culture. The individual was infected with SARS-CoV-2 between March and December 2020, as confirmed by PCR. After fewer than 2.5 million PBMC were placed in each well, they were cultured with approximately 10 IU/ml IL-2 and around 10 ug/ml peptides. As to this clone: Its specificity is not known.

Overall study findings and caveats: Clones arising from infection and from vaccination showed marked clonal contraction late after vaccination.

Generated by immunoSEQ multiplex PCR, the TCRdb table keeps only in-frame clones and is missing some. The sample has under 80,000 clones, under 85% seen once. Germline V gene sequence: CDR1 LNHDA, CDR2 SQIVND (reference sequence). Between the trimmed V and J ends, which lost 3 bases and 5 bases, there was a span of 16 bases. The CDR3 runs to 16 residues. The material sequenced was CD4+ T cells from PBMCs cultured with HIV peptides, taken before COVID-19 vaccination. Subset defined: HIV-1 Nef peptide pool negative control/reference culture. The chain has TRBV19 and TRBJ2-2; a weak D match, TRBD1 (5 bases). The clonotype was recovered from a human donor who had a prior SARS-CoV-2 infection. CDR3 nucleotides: TGTGCCAGTAGTATCCCCCCCAGATCAGGGACCGGGGAGCTGTTTTTT. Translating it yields CASSIPPRSGTGELFF.